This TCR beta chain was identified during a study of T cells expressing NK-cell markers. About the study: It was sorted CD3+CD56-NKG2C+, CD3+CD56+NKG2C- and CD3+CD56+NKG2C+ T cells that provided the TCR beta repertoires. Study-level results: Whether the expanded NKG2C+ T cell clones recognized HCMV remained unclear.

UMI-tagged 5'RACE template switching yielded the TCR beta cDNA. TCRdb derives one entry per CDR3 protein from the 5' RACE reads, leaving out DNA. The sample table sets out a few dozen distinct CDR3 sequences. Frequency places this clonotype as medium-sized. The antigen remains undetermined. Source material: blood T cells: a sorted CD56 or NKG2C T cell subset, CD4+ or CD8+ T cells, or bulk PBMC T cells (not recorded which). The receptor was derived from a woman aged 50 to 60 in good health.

This CDR3 reads CASSFRQYNEQFF. The J gene is TRBJ2-1, the V gene TRBV13; TCRdb's assignment of TRBD1 cannot be checked, as there is no DNA. The CDR3 sequence is 13 residues long. Germline V gives CDR1 PRHDT, CDR2 FYEKMQ (reference sequence).